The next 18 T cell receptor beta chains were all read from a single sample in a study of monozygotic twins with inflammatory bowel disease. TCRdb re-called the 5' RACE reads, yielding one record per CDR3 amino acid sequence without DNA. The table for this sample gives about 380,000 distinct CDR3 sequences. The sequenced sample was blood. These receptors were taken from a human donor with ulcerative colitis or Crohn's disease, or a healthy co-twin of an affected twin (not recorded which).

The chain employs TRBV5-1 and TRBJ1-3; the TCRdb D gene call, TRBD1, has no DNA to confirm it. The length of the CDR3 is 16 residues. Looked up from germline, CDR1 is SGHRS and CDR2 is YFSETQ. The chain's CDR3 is CASSWTGQDSGNTIYF.

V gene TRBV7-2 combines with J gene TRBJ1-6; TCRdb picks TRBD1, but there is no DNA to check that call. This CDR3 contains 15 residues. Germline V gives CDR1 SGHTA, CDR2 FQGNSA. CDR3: CASSLSSGGYSPLHF.

CDR3 sequence reads: CSARPPGTANTGELFF. The chain couples TRBV29-1 to TRBJ2-2; with no DNA, the TCRdb D assignment of TRBD1 cannot be verified. Per germline, CDR1 SQVTM and CDR2 ANQGSEA. The CDR3 is 16 amino acids.

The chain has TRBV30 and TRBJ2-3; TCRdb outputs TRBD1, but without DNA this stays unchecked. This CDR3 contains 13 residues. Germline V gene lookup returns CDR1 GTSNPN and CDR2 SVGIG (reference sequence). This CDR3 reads CAWNVGPSDTQYF.

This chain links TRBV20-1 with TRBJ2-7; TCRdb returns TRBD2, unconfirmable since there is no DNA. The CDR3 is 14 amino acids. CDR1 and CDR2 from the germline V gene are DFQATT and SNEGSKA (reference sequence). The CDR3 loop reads CSAKTTSGGGEQYF.

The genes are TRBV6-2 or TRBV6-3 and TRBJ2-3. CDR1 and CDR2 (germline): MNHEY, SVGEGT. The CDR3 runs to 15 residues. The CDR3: CASSYSGAGKDTQYF.

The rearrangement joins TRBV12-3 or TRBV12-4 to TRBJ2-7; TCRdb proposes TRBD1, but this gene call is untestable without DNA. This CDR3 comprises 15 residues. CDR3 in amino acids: CASSNRDRGFYEQYF.

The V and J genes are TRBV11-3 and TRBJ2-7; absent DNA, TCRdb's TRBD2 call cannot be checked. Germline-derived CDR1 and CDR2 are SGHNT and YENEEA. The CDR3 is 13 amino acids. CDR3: CASSLVVRYEQYF.

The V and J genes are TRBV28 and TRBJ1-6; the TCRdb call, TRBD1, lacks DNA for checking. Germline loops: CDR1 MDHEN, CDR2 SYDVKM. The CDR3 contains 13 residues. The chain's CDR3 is CASSGKVNSPLHF.

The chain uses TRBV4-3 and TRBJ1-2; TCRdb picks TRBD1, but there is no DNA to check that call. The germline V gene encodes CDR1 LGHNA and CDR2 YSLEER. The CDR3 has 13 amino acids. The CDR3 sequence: CASSQQPGSGYTF.

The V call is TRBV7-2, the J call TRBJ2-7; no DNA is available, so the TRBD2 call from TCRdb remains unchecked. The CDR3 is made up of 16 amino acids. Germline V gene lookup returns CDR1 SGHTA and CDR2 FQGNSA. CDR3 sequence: CASSRSGTGGAYEQYF.

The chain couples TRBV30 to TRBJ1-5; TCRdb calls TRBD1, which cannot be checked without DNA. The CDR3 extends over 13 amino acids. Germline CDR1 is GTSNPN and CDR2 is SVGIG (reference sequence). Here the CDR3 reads CAWSVRGYQPQHF.

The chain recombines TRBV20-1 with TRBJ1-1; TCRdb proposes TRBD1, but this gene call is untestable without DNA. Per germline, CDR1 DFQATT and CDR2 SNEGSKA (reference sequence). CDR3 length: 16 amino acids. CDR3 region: CSARAGGRGVNTEAFF.

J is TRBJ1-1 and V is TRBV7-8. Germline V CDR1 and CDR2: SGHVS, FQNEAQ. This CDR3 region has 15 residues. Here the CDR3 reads CASSLAVGFGTEAFF.

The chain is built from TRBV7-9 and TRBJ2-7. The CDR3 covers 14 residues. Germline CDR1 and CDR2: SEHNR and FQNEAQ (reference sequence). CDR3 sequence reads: CASSLAYSSYEQYF.

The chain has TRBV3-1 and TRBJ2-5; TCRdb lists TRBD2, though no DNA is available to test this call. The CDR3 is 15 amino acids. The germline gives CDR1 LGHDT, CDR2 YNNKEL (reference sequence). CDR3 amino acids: CASSLPTSGQETQYF.

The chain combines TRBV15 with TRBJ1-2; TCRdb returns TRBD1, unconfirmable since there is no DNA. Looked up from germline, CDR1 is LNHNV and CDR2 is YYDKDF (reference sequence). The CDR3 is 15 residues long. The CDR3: CATSRDNQGGAGYTF.

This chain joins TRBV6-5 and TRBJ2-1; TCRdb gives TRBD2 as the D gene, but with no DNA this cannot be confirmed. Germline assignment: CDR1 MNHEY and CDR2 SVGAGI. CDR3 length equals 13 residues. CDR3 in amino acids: CASSYSNSKAEFF.